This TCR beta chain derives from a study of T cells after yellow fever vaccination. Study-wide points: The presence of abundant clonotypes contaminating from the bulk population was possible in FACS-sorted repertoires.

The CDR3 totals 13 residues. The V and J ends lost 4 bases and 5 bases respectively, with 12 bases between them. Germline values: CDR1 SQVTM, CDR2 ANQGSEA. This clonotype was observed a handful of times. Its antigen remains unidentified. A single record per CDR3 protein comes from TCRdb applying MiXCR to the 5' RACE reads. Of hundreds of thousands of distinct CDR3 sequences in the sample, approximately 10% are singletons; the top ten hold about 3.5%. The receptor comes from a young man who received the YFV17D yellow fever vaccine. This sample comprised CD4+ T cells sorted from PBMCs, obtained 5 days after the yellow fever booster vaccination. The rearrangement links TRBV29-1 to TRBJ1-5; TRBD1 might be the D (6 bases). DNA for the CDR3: TGCAGCGTTGGTGAGGACAGAGATCAGCCCCAGCATTTT. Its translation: CSVGEDRDQPQHF.